The 6 T cell receptor beta chains below were found in one sample sequenced in a study of CD8 T cells in ankylosing spondylitis (TCRdb year 2017). The receptor library was made with 5' RACE. TCRdb shows the sequencer as Illumina HiSeq 2500. TCRdb passed the public sequencing reads through fastp at Q25 and MiXCR, retaining productive beta sequences. Rows matching on CDR3 protein sequence are summarized as one entry with the most common DNA and genes. The sample yields 150,000 to 200,000 distinct CDR3 sequences; about 20% were counted once. The biggest ten clones account for roughly 4.5% of the sample. The sample taken for sequencing was blood, either unsorted or a sorted T cell fraction (not recorded which). The receptors shown here come from a male donor aged 10-29 years with ankylosing spondylitis or in good health (not recorded which). Donor details come from another sample of the same person, matched by shared clones.

The genes are TRBV29-1 and TRBJ2-1; D is possibly TRBD1 (6 bases). V was shortened by 1 base and J by 7 bases, with 11 bases between the two germline ends. Looked up from germline, CDR1 is SQVTM and CDR2 is ANQGSEA. The CDR3 sequence is 13 residues long. The CDR3, as DNA: TGCAGCGTTGAAGGCAGGGGTAGAAATGAGCAGTTCTTC. Translated: CSVEGRGRNEQFF.

This clonotype has just a few counts. The J gene is TRBJ2-3, the V gene TRBV4-1, with D possibly being TRBD1 (6 bases). The CDR3 consists of 15 residues. Looked up from germline, CDR1 is MGHRA and CDR2 is YSYEKL. The V gene lost 1 base and the J gene lost 0 bases, with 8 bases spanning the gap. CDR3 nucleotides: TGCGCCAGCAGCCAAGCAGGGGCTAGCACAGATACGCAGTATTTT. Its protein product is CASSQAGASTDTQYF.

The gene calls are TRBV7-3 and TRBJ2-3; 7 nucleotides line up with TRBD2. The J segment lost 3 bases and the V segment lost 5 bases, leaving 11 bases of the junction unmatched. In germline, CDR1 is SGHTA, CDR2 FQGTGA. The CDR3 length is 16 residues. The CDR3 DNA follows: TGTGCCAGCAGCAAAAATGGGGAGGGAAGAACAGATACGCAGTATTTT. Protein product: CASSKNGEGRTDTQYF.

This clonotype was seen ten or more times. V is TRBV30 and J is TRBJ1-4; weak D call: TRBD1 (6 bases). The CDR3 covers 13 residues. V was pared by 8 bases and J by 7 bases, with 17 bases between. Germline CDR1 is GTSNPN and CDR2 is SVGIG (reference sequence). DNA of the CDR3: TGTGCCCTGGGCAGGGACAATGGTGAAAAACTGTTTTTT. Translating it yields CALGRDNGEKLFF.

This clonotype was observed many times. This rearrangement joins TRBV7-9 to TRBJ2-7; 7 nucleotides line up with TRBD1. Per germline, CDR1 SEHNR and CDR2 FQNEAQ (reference sequence). With V trimmed by 5 bases and J by 2 bases, 3 bases remained unmatched. The CDR3 contains 13 residues. This chain's CDR3 is CASSLGTAYEQYV. Written as DNA, the CDR3 is TGTGCCAGCAGCCTAGGGACAGCCTACGAGCAGTACGTC.

The J gene is TRBJ2-1, the V gene TRBV12-3 or TRBV12-4, with D possibly matching TRBD1 (5 bases). V was trimmed by 5 bases and J by 8 bases, leaving 10 bases between them. The CDR3 is made up of 12 amino acids. The chain's CDR3 is CASSMTAYEQFF. CDR3 nucleotide sequence: TGTGCCAGCAGTATGACAGCTTATGAGCAGTTCTTC.